Given below is one TCR beta chain in context. The target of this receptor is not known. No base qualities exist here, and no much larger clone lies one base off it. The germline V gene specifies MGHRA as CDR1 and YSYEKL as CDR2. V is trimmed back by 0 bases and J by 9 bases, and the junction contains 11 bases that no gene match accounts for. From the cysteine up to the phenylalanine, the CDR3 has a length of 17 residues. CDR3 DNA only is kept here, 51 bases in frame from base 1. The immunoSEQ Assay, a bias-controlled multiplex PCR, was used to amplify TCRbeta CDR3 regions from genomic DNA. The authors' pipeline ran thus. Within the assay, amplification of reference gene primers was used to estimate how many nucleated cells each sample contained. To quantify the absolute abundance of each unique TCRbeta CDR3 rearrangement, sequence reads were collapsed and filtered. For each sample, productive Simpson clonality was calculated by taking the square root of Simpson's diversity index across productive rearrangements. In TCRdb, the immuneACCESS table is reduced to in-frame sequences with V and J assigned. These tables do not hold every clone; where another copy was compared, an unresolved V gene accounts for under half, and the others remain unexplained. The V and J calls and the clone size are those of that table, but D and trimming were determined from the DNA. Here the sample has 150,000 to 200,000 clones; approximately 84% occur a single time. The top ten clonotypes cover roughly 15% of the sample.

The collaborating institutions used their own protocols to collect whole blood in K2EDTA tubes. Collaborator samples were shipped for TCRbeta analysis as frozen whole blood, isolated PBMCs, or DNA extracted from either sample type. The data are from a study of blood T cell repertoires in COVID-19 (dated by TCRdb to the early 2020s). For context, the study as a whole: The collaborator samples originated in the United States, Italy and Spain and spanned the acute and convalescent phases of COVID-19. The material from the prospective study consisted of cDNA or gDNA derived from T cells, B-cell-depleted T cells, or PBMCs. Subjects who had been exposed to COVID-19, were actively infected with it, or had recovered from it provided the deeply sampled blood TCRbeta repertoires that made up the dataset. The repertoires were released in a freely available public database intended as a resource for research on the immune response to SARS-CoV-2. The samples were drawn from two sources: the first 160 participants of the ongoing ImmuneRACE study, and about 1,300 subjects contributed by 6 global collaborators. The sample metadata nearly always contained a de-identified subject ID, COVID-19 status, age in years and sex. Where HLA class I and class II types were available, the types were taken from metadata supplied by the sample provider, not from assay-based typing.

Study-level results and caveats: Clinical and demographic metadata were provided uncurated, with the amount varying by source and participant.

This clonotype was sampled from a man in his late teens or twenties with active or convalescent COVID-19. The rearranged segments are TRBV4-1 and TRBJ1-6, with 7 bases in between that match TRBD1. The source material was peripheral blood. The DNA sequence is TGCGCCAGCAGCCAAGATCCTCCCCACAGGGGTCGTTCACCCCTCCACTTT. This encodes CASSQDPPHRGRSPLHF.